These 13 T cell receptor beta chains originate from one sample sequenced in a study of blood T cell repertoires in COVID-19. Here immunoSEQ multiplex PCR was the method, and the copy in TCRdb shows in-frame clones only, minus some. The table shows around 63,000 clones, with 70% to 90% occurring only once. Sequencing was done on a sample of peripheral blood. All receptors derive from a woman aged 55 to 70 with acute or convalescent COVID-19.

The chain links TRBV7-9 to TRBJ1-5; 7 bases line up with TRBD1. The CDR3 is 13 amino acids. V trimming: 3 bases; J trimming: 8 bases; junction bases outside the gene matches: 4. CDR1 and CDR2 (germline): SEHNR, FQNEAQ (reference sequence). DNA for the CDR3: TGTGCCAGCAGCTTGACAGGGTCGGAGCCCCAGCATTTT. Its translation is CASSLTGSEPQHF.

This rearrangement joins TRBV5-1 to TRBJ2-1; 7 nucleotides line up with TRBD1. The V gene end was trimmed by 3 bases and the J gene end by 3 bases; junction bases not matched to a gene: 6. The CDR3 consists of 15 residues. CDR1 and CDR2 from the germline V gene are SGHRS and YFSETQ. For the CDR3, the DNA is TGCGCCAGCAGCTCGACAGGGTCGGGCTACAATGAGCAGTTCTTC. This translates into CASSSTGSGYNEQFF.

This clone appeared a few times. The chain links TRBV4-2 to TRBJ1-6, with TRBD1 identical over 9 bases. This CDR3 region has 16 residues. In germline, CDR1 is LGHNA, CDR2 YNFKEQ. Trimming took 4 bases from V and 9 from J; bases not matched to a gene: 10. CDR3 residues: CASSPSGTGKSSPLHF. CDR3 coding DNA: TGTGCCAGCAGCCCCTCCGGGACAGGGAAAAGTTCACCCCTCCACTTT.

The rearrangement joins TRBV2 to TRBJ2-7; possibly TRBD1 for D (6 bases). Deletions cut 6 bases from V and 0 bases from J, with 9 bases between. The CDR3 totals 13 residues. Germline V gene data show CDR1 as SNHLY and CDR2 as FYNNEI. Here the CDR3 DNA reads TGTGCCAGCAGAGGGGACAACTCCTACGAGCAGTACGTC. This codes for CASRGDNSYEQYV.

This chain connects TRBV10-3 to TRBJ1-2, with D maybe TRBD1 (6 bases). The germline V gene encodes CDR1 ENHRY and CDR2 SYGVKD. The CDR3 runs to 13 residues. Trimming removed 8 bases from V and 7 bases from J, with 17 bases in between. In DNA, the CDR3 is TGTGCCATCGGACAGAACCCCTTATCTGGCTACACCTTC. Its translation is CAIGQNPLSGYTF.

The chain combines TRBV11-1 with TRBJ2-3; 13 nucleotides agree with TRBD2. The CDR3 runs to 16 residues. Germline V gene sequence: CDR1 SGHAT, CDR2 FQDESV (reference sequence). The V and J ends lost 4 bases and 4 bases, in that order; junction bases with no gene match: 5. CDR3 DNA: TGTGCCAGCAGCTACGGACTAGCGGGAGTCTCAGATACGCAGTATTTT. Encoded protein: CASSYGLAGVSDTQYF.

CDR3 in DNA: TGCAGCGGGATGCGGGAGGAAAAACTGTTTTTT. This codes for CSGMREEKLFF. V usage is TRBV29-1 and J usage is TRBJ1-4; unclear D gene. CDR1 is SQVTM and CDR2 is ANQGSEA in the germline V gene. Trimming removed 7 bases at V and 8 bases at J, with 11 bases between. This CDR3 spans 11 amino acids.

The V gene is TRBV28, the J gene TRBJ2-5; D unresolved. Trimming took 4 bases from V and 3 from J, leaving 9 bases between them. The CDR3 contains 13 residues. CDR1 and CDR2 (germline): MDHEN, SYDVKM. The CDR3, as DNA: TGTGCCAGCAGTTCGAGAGAGGAAGAGACCCAGTACTTC. Amino acids: CASSSREEETQYF.

The chain carries TRBV5-1 and TRBJ2-7; 8 nucleotides line up with TRBD1. This CDR3 region has 14 residues. V shed 4 bases, J shed 5 bases, and the junction held 8 bases outside the gene matches. Germline CDR1 reads SGHRS; CDR2 reads YFSETQ. The CDR3, as DNA: TGCGCCAGCAGCCCCGGACAGGGAAGCAACGAGCAGTACGTC. This encodes CASSPGQGSNEQYV.

This chain uses TRBV20-1 with TRBJ2-5; 8 bases align to TRBD2. V was pared by 3 bases and J by 4 bases, with 1 base of the junction left unmatched. The length of the CDR3 is 12 residues. CDR1 DFQATT and CDR2 SNEGSKA come from the germline V gene (reference sequence). This chain's CDR3 is CSASLAGETQYF. The CDR3 DNA reads as TGCAGTGCTAGTCTAGCGGGAGAGACCCAGTACTTC.

This clone appeared once. The chain couples TRBV19 to TRBJ2-2; 7 nucleotides agree with TRBD1. CDR3 length: 16 amino acids. V lost 4 bases, J lost 0 bases, and 5 bases stayed unmatched. Per germline, CDR1 LNHDA and CDR2 SQIVND (reference sequence). The CDR3, as DNA: TGTGCCAGTAGTAGAGGGCAGGGGGCGAACACCGGGGAGCTGTTTTTT. Amino acid sequence: CASSRGQGANTGELFF. Full variable domain (outside the CDR3, taken from reference TRBV19 and TRBJ2-2): DGGITQSPKYLFRKEGQNVTLSCEQNLNHDAMYWYRQDPGQGLRLIYYSQIVNDFQKGDIAEGYSVSREKKESFPLTVTSAQKNPTAFYLCASSRGQGANTGELFFGEGSRLTVL.

The chain links TRBV7-9 to TRBJ1-1; D is ambiguous. There are 16 residues in the CDR3. The ends were cut back, 2 bases at V and 1 base at J, with 14 bases in the middle. The germline V gene has CDR1 SEHNR and CDR2 FQNEAQ (reference sequence). The CDR3 DNA sequence: TGTGCCAGCAGCTTATTGGGGAGGGCCCAGAACACTGAAGCTTTCTTT. Protein: CASSLLGRAQNTEAFF.

The chain links TRBV5-6 to TRBJ2-2; 7 nucleotides agree with TRBD2. The CDR3 length is 15 residues. Germline assignment: CDR1 SGHDT and CDR2 YYEEEE. V trimming: 4 bases; J trimming: 4 bases; junction bases outside the gene matches: 7. The CDR3 region has the DNA TGTGCCAGCAGCGTCCTAGCGGCGGGCACCGGGGAGCTGTTTTTT. This sequence encodes CASSVLAAGTGELFF. The whole variable domain, remainder taken from reference TRBV5-6 and TRBJ2-2, is DAGVTQSPTHLIKTRGQQVTLRCSPKSGHDTVSWYQQALGQGPQFIFQYYEEEERQRGNFPDRFSGHQFPNYSSELNVNALLLGDSALYLCASSVLAAGTGELFFGEGSRLTVL.